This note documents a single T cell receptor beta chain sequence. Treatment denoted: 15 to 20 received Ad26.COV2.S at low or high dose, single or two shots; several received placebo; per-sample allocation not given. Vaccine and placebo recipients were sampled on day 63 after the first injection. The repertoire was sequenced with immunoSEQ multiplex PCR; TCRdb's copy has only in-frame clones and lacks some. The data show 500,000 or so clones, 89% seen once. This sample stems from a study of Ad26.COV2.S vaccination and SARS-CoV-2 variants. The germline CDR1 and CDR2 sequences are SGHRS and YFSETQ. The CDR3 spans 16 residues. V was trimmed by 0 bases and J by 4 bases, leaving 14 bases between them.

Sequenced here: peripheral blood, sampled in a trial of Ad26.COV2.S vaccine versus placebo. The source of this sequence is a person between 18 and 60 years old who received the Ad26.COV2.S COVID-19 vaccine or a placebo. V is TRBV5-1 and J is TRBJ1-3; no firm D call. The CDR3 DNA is TGCGCCAGCAGCTTGGTTGGTAGTCAAATAGGAAACACCATATATTTT. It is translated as CASSLVGSQIGNTIYF.